The 30 T cell receptor beta chains below all came from one sample that was sequenced in a study of shared clonotypes between healthy human individuals. The method was immunoSEQ multiplex PCR; TCRdb's version includes in-frame clones alone and lacks a portion of them. The sample lists some 2.3 million clones; approximately 93% were seen once. The sequenced sample consisted of naive CD4+ T cells from PBMCs. Documented subset: CD45RA+ positively selected. The source is a man aged 18 to 30 in good health. Some clones in this sample may be carry-over from other donors' samples.

V gene TRBV25-1 combines with J gene TRBJ1-1; D is unresolved. The CDR3 extends over 12 amino acids. V lost 6 bases and J lost 4, with 9 bases in between. Germline assignment: CDR1 MGHDK and CDR2 SYGVNS. The CDR3 region has the DNA TGTGCCAGCAGCCCCCTAAGCACTGAAGCTTTCTTT. Translation: CASSPLSTEAFF.

This chain connects TRBV30 to TRBJ1-6; D is ambiguous. There are 11 residues in the CDR3. Trimming took 2 bases from V and 8 from J, leaving 4 bases between them. Germline V gene sequence: CDR1 GTSNPN, CDR2 SVGIG (reference sequence). CDR3 sequence: CAWSSDSPLHF. CDR3 sequence (DNA): TGTGCCTGGAGTAGTGATTCACCCCTCCACTTT.

The V gene is TRBV28, the J gene TRBJ1-5; D possibly corresponds to TRBD1 (6 bases). The V gene lost 7 bases and the J gene lost 0 bases, with 16 bases spanning the gap. Germline V gene lookup returns CDR1 MDHEN and CDR2 SYDVKM. The CDR3 contains 16 residues. DNA of the CDR3: TGTGCCAGCATTGGGGGGGGCGGCTATAGCAATCAGCCCCAGCATTTT. Residues: CASIGGGGYSNQPQHF.

The genes are TRBV27 and TRBJ2-5; D is perhaps TRBD2 (5 bases). Looked up from germline, CDR1 is MNHEY and CDR2 is SMNVEV (reference sequence). The V end lost 6 bases, the J end lost 4 bases, and 21 bases lay between the germline ends. This CDR3 is built from 16 residues. DNA for the CDR3: TGTGCCAGCAGCTCGCCATGGGCGGAAGGGAGAGAGACCCAGTACTTC. Its translation: CASSSPWAEGRETQYF.

The J gene is TRBJ2-1, the V gene TRBV11-3, with D unresolved. CDR1 is SGHNT, CDR2 YENEEA, per germline. This CDR3 contains 15 residues. Trimming cost V 4 bases and J 3 bases, with 13 bases left between them. Here the CDR3 reads CASSCTKPDYNEQFF. In nucleotides, the CDR3 is TGTGCCAGCAGCTGCACCAAACCCGACTACAATGAGCAGTTCTTC.

V is TRBV11-3 and J is TRBJ2-1, with 9 bases that match TRBD2. The V gene end was trimmed by 6 bases and the J gene end by 9 bases; junction bases not matched to a gene: 9. Per the germline V gene, CDR1 is SGHNT and CDR2 is YENEEA. The CDR3 is 14 residues long. The DNA for the CDR3 is TGTGCCAGCAGTTCCGCGGGAGGGTTGGGTGAGCAGTTCTTC. It codes for CASSSAGGLGEQFF.

The V gene is TRBV4-2, the J gene TRBJ2-5; 9 bases fit TRBD2. J was trimmed by 1 base and V by 2 bases; bases with no gene match: 8. The CDR3 spans 17 residues. Germline CDR1 LGHNA, CDR2 YNFKEQ. DNA of the CDR3: TGTGCCAGCAGCCAACATACGACTAGCGGTCGCCAAGAGACCCAGTACTTC. Translating gives CASSQHTTSGRQETQYF.

The chain has TRBV19 and TRBJ1-1; 10 nucleotides align to TRBD1. Germline loops: CDR1 LNHDA, CDR2 SQIVND (reference sequence). This CDR3 spans 14 amino acids. The ends lost 4 bases at V and 5 bases at J; junction bases unmatched: 4. The DNA for the CDR3 is TGTGCCAGTAGTAAGCGGGACAGGGGTACTGAAGCTTTCTTT. Protein product: CASSKRDRGTEAFF.

CDR3 amino acids: CASSTPGLNTEAFF. In nucleotides, the CDR3 is TGTGCCAGCAGCACCCCGGGGCTGAACACTGAAGCTTTCTTT. This chain links TRBV5-5 with TRBJ1-1; the D gene is possibly TRBD1 (5 bases). V was shortened by 4 bases and J by 0 bases, with 10 bases between the two germline ends. The CDR3 totals 14 residues. The germline V gene encodes CDR1 SGHKS and CDR2 YYEKEE (reference sequence).

This chain links TRBV5-4 with TRBJ1-3; TRBD1 matches 8 bases. V was clipped by 2 bases and J by 0 bases; unmatched bases: 4. The CDR3 runs 16 residues. The germline V gene encodes CDR1 SGHNT and CDR2 YYREEE (reference sequence). The CDR3 reads CASSLQGVDSGNTIYF. In nucleotides, the CDR3 is TGTGCCAGCAGCTTACAGGGGGTCGACTCTGGAAACACCATATATTTT. Full variable domain (outside the CDR3, taken from reference TRBV5-4 and TRBJ1-3): ETGVTQSPTHLIKTRGQQVTLRCSSQSGHNTVSWYQQALGQGPQFIFQYYREEENGRGNFPPRFSGLQFPNYSSELNVNALELDDSALYLCASSLQGVDSGNTIYFGEGSWLTVV.

The chain employs TRBV28 and TRBJ2-1; D is possibly TRBD1 or TRBD2 (5 bases each). The CDR3 length is 16 residues. The germline V gene encodes CDR1 MDHEN and CDR2 SYDVKM. The V gene lost 2 bases and the J gene lost 1 base, with 12 bases spanning the gap. CDR3 protein: CASSLGGSGSYNEQFF. CDR3 in DNA: TGTGCCAGCAGTTTAGGGGGTTCGGGGTCCTACAATGAGCAGTTCTTC.

V gene TRBV9 combines with J gene TRBJ2-2, with TRBD2 as a possible D gene (5 bases). V gave up 4 bases and J gave up 0 bases, with 16 bases separating them. The CDR3 runs 17 residues. Germline V CDR1 and CDR2: SGDLS, YYNGEE. The CDR3: CASSPLGSVANTGELFF. The CDR3 nucleotides are TGTGCCAGCAGCCCATTGGGGAGCGTTGCGAACACCGGGGAGCTGTTTTTT.

The chain combines TRBV6-6 with TRBJ2-2; D ambiguous. This CDR3 region has 14 residues. Trimming cost V 0 bases and J 0 bases, with 2 bases left between them. Germline V gene sequence: CDR1 MNHNY, CDR2 SVGAGI (reference sequence). CDR3 DNA sequence: TGTGCCAGCAGTTACTCGACGAACACCGGGGAGCTGTTTTTT. Protein product: CASSYSTNTGELFF.

The chain joins TRBV5-1 to TRBJ2-3; 8 bases fit TRBD2. CDR3 length: 16 amino acids. Trimming took 4 bases from V and 0 from J; bases not matched to a gene: 7. The germline V gene has CDR1 SGHRS and CDR2 YFSETQ. CDR3 protein: CASSPIAGPSTDTQYF. The CDR3 nucleotides are TGCGCCAGCAGCCCAATAGCGGGACCTAGCACAGATACGCAGTATTTT.

A single count supports this clone. The chain employs TRBV5-1 and TRBJ2-1; TRBD2 matches 8 bases. Losses at the gene ends were 6 bases for V and 6 bases for J; bases not matched to a gene: 14. Germline-derived CDR1 and CDR2 are SGHRS and YFSETQ. This CDR3 is built from 16 residues. The CDR3 protein is CASIDTAGASINEQFF. The CDR3 nucleotides read TGCGCCAGCATTGATACAGCGGGAGCATCGATCAATGAGCAGTTCTTC.

This chain links TRBV30 with TRBJ2-7; a weak D match, TRBD2 (6 bases). CDR3 length: 12 residues. V dropped 5 bases and J dropped 6 bases, with 14 bases sitting between them. Germline V gene lookup returns CDR1 GTSNPN and CDR2 SVGIG (reference sequence). CDR3 sequence reads: CAWGHQGGEQYF. The CDR3 region has the DNA TGTGCCTGGGGACATCAGGGAGGCGAGCAGTACTTC.

The chain combines TRBV18 with TRBJ1-4; D is perhaps TRBD1 (5 bases). The length of the CDR3 is 15 residues. From germline, CDR1 is KGHSH and CDR2 LQKENI. V lost 5 bases and J lost 6, with 16 bases in between. The chain's CDR3 is CASSTKGTGDEKLFF. The CDR3, as DNA: TGTGCCAGCTCAACTAAAGGGACGGGGGATGAAAAACTGTTTTTT.

The chain carries TRBV27 and TRBJ1-2; 10 bases match TRBD1. Per the germline V gene, CDR1 is MNHEY and CDR2 is SMNVEV (reference sequence). V was pared by 5 bases and J by 7 bases, with 7 bases of the junction left unmatched. CDR3 length: 14 amino acids. The CDR3 is CASSLGQGISGYTF. Here the CDR3 DNA reads TGTGCCAGCAGTCTGGGACAGGGGATCTCTGGCTACACCTTC.

The chain is built from TRBV27 and TRBJ2-1, with TRBD2 identical over 9 bases. Germline V gene data show CDR1 as MNHEY and CDR2 as SMNVEV (reference sequence). V shed 10 bases and J 7 bases; nucleotides not matched to a gene: 11. The CDR3 extends over 14 amino acids. In DNA form, the CDR3 reads TGTGCCACCAGCGCGGCTAGCGGGATGAATGAGCAGTTCTTC. Its protein product is CATSAASGMNEQFF.

The gene calls are TRBV11-2 and TRBJ2-7; D is possibly TRBD1 (6 bases). V was shortened by 4 bases and J by 3 bases, with 13 bases between the two germline ends. This CDR3 region has 14 residues. The germline V gene encodes CDR1 SGHAT and CDR2 FQNNGV. In nucleotides, the CDR3 is TGTGCCAGCAGCTCCACGCCAGGGGTCTACGAGCAGTACTTC. Translation gives CASSSTPGVYEQYF.

The J gene is TRBJ1-4, the V gene TRBV4-1; weak D call: TRBD1 (6 bases). Per germline, CDR1 MGHRA and CDR2 YSYEKL. The V gene lost 10 bases and the J gene lost 3 bases, with 21 bases spanning the gap. The length of the CDR3 is 16 residues. The CDR3 nucleotides are TGCGCCATCCAGGGGCCGACAGGCGGGGCTAATGAAAAACTGTTTTTT. Residues: CAIQGPTGGANEKLFF.

CDR3 residues: CASSGTGPNTGELFF. The CDR3 DNA follows: TGTGCCAGCAGTGGGACAGGGCCGAACACCGGGGAGCTGTTTTTT. The rearrangement links TRBV6-5 to TRBJ2-2, with 9 bases aligning to TRBD1. CDR1 MNHEY and CDR2 SVGAGI come from the germline V gene. There are 15 residues in the CDR3. The V segment lost 5 bases and the J segment 0 bases; nucleotides outside the gene matches: 1.

The V gene is TRBV7-8, the J gene TRBJ2-7; D not resolved. V shed 1 base and J shed 0 bases, with 10 bases lying between them. Looked up from germline, CDR1 is SGHVS and CDR2 is FQNEAQ. The CDR3 length is 15 residues. CDR3 sequence reads: CASSLVGVTSYEQYF. CDR3 DNA sequence: TGTGCCAGCAGCTTAGTCGGAGTTACCTCCTACGAGCAGTACTTC.

The chain has TRBV19 and TRBJ2-3; either TRBD1 or TRBD2 may supply D (5 bases each). The CDR3 is 13 amino acids. V lost 9 bases and J 1 base, leaving 11 bases between the germline ends. The germline gives CDR1 LNHDA, CDR2 SQIVND (reference sequence). CDR3 in amino acids: CASGEGGTDTQYF. The DNA for the CDR3 is TGTGCCAGCGGGGAAGGGGGCACAGATACGCAGTATTTT. The complete variable domain, with remaining parts taken from reference TRBV19 and TRBJ2-3, reads DGGITQSPKYLFRKEGQNVTLSCEQNLNHDAMYWYRQDPGQGLRLIYYSQIVNDFQKGDIAEGYSVSREKKESFPLTVTSAQKNPTAFYLCASGEGGTDTQYFGPGTRLTVL.

The V gene is TRBV5-1, the J gene TRBJ2-3; TRBD2 matches at 9 bases. The CDR3 covers 14 residues. V was pared by 7 bases and J by 2 bases, with 5 bases of the junction left unmatched. Germline values: CDR1 SGHRS, CDR2 YFSETQ. This chain's CDR3 is CASLKREATDTQYF. The CDR3 bases are TGCGCCAGCCTGAAGCGGGAGGCCACAGATACGCAGTATTTT. Variable domain in full (rest from reference TRBV5-1 and TRBJ2-3): KAGVTQTPRYLIKTRGQQVTLSCSPISGHRSVSWYQQTPGQGLQFLFEYFSETQRNKGNFPGRFSGRQFSNSRSEMNVSTLELGDSALYLCASLKREATDTQYFGPGTRLTVL.

The chain links TRBV4-3 to TRBJ2-2, with TRBD2 identical over 7 bases. The J segment lost 5 bases and the V segment lost 0 bases, leaving 6 bases of the junction unmatched. The CDR3 loop spans 16 amino acids. The V gene's germline CDR1 is LGHNA and CDR2 YSLEER. The CDR3 sequence is CASSQEGGGLTGELFF. As DNA, the CDR3 is TGCGCCAGCAGCCAAGAGGGGGGAGGGCTGACCGGGGAGCTGTTTTTT.

The V and J genes are TRBV9 and TRBJ2-3, with D possibly matching TRBD2 (6 bases). The CDR3 length is 16 residues. CDR1 SGDLS and CDR2 YYNGEE come from the germline V gene. V lost 3 bases, J lost 5 bases, and 19 bases lay in between. The CDR3 protein is CASSALAGPGGDTQYF. The CDR3 DNA reads as TGTGCCAGCAGCGCCTTGGCGGGGCCCGGCGGAGATACGCAGTATTTT.

The chain joins TRBV4-2 to TRBJ2-7; D is uncertain. Trimming shortened V by 3 bases and J by 3 bases, and 9 bases separated the two germline ends. The germline gives CDR1 LGHNA, CDR2 YNFKEQ. The CDR3 runs to 13 residues. CDR3 DNA sequence: TGTGCCAGCAGCCACCCGTCTCACTACGAGCAGTACTTC. It translates to CASSHPSHYEQYF.

J is TRBJ1-6 and V is TRBV2; D may be TRBD1 (6 bases). CDR1 and CDR2 (germline): SNHLY, FYNNEI. The CDR3 is made up of 14 amino acids. V gave up 6 bases and J gave up 8 bases, with 14 bases separating them. The CDR3 region is CASRSDRGDSPLHF. The CDR3 coding sequence is TGTGCCAGCAGATCGGACAGAGGGGATTCACCCCTCCACTTT.

The J gene is TRBJ1-2, the V gene TRBV4-1, with D perhaps matching TRBD1 (5 bases). This CDR3 spans 16 amino acids. The germline gives CDR1 MGHRA, CDR2 YSYEKL. V was trimmed by 1 base and J by 6 bases, leaving 18 bases between them. CDR3 amino acids: CASSQAFLQGNNGYTF. For the CDR3, the DNA is TGCGCCAGCAGCCAAGCCTTCCTCCAGGGAAATAATGGCTACACCTTC.